One sample yielded the 19 T cell receptor beta chains listed below, sequenced in a study of T cell changes during pregnancy in multiple sclerosis. Sequencing was performed with immunoSEQ multiplex PCR; in TCRdb, only in-frame clones are kept and a portion is missing. The repertoire holds over 80,000 clones, with over 85% as singletons. Here the sequenced sample was peripheral blood, taken in the third trimester of pregnancy. These receptors all come from a female donor in good health, enrolled as a control in a pregnancy study.

The chain has TRBV15 and TRBJ1-1, with TRBD1 matching 8 bases. V dropped 3 bases and J dropped 5; count of bases not matched to a gene: 8. CDR1 is LNHNV, CDR2 YYDKDF, per germline (reference sequence). CDR3 length equals 15 residues. In DNA form, the CDR3 reads TGTGCCACCAGCAGGTTTCAGGGGGCGCGAACTGAAGCTTTCTTT. This translates into CATSRFQGARTEAFF.

This rearrangement joins TRBV28 to TRBJ2-6, with D perhaps TRBD2 (5 bases). Trimming shortened V by 7 bases and J by 0 bases, and 13 bases separated the two germline ends. This CDR3 comprises 16 residues. Germline V gene lookup returns CDR1 MDHEN and CDR2 SYDVKM. As DNA, the CDR3 is TGTGCCAGCACCCCCGGGGAACCCTCTGGGGCCAACGTCCTGACTTTC. It encodes CASTPGEPSGANVLTF.

V gene TRBV5-1 combines with J gene TRBJ2-6, with 8 bases lining up with TRBD2. From germline, CDR1 is SGHRS and CDR2 YFSETQ. The V segment lost 4 bases and the J segment 4 bases; nucleotides outside the gene matches: 10. The CDR3 spans 17 residues. CDR3 protein: CASSPGLDSGGANVLTF. The CDR3 nucleotides are TGCGCCAGCAGCCCGGGACTAGATTCTGGAGGGGCCAACGTCCTGACTTTC. The complete variable domain, with remaining parts taken from reference TRBV5-1 and TRBJ2-6, reads KAGVTQTPRYLIKTRGQQVTLSCSPISGHRSVSWYQQTPGQGLQFLFEYFSETQRNKGNFPGRFSGRQFSNSRSEMNVSTLELGDSALYLCASSPGLDSGGANVLTFGAGSRLTVL.

A remark on this clone: The same CDR3 can be traced to other DNA sequences in this sample. J is TRBJ2-7 and V is TRBV28; D remains ambiguous. Germline-derived CDR1 and CDR2 are MDHEN and SYDVKM. This CDR3 is 12 amino acids long. The V end lost 1 base, the J end lost 4 bases, and 5 bases lay between the germline ends. In DNA form, the CDR3 reads TGTGCCAGCAGTTTATTTAATTACGAGCAGTACTTC. Protein product: CASSLFNYEQYF.

The V gene is TRBV5-4, the J gene TRBJ2-1; D not resolved. V was trimmed by 0 bases and J by 5 bases, leaving 9 bases between them. Germline V gene sequence: CDR1 SGHNT, CDR2 YYREEE (reference sequence). This CDR3 region has 14 residues. CDR3 residues: CASSLAPRNNEQFF. The CDR3 nucleotides are TGTGCCAGCAGCTTGGCACCGCGTAACAATGAGCAGTTCTTC.

This clone has only one observation. This chain uses TRBV7-9 with TRBJ2-7, with 10 bases aligning to TRBD1. Germline CDR1 reads SEHNR; CDR2 reads FQNEAQ (reference sequence). CDR3 length: 14 residues. Trimming took 1 base from V and 3 from J; bases not matched to a gene: 0. The CDR3 here is CASSLGDRGYEQYF. DNA of the CDR3: TGTGCCAGCAGCTTAGGGGACAGGGGCTACGAGCAGTACTTC.

The J gene is TRBJ2-7, the V gene TRBV14; 10 bases map to TRBD1. Germline V CDR1 and CDR2: SGHDN, FVKESK. The CDR3 has 18 residues. The ends lost 0 bases at V and 3 bases at J; junction bases unmatched: 11. CDR3 bases: TGTGCCAGCAGCCAAGATATGACAGGGGGCCCCTTTAACTACGAGCAGTACTTC. Protein sequence: CASSQDMTGGPFNYEQYF.

The V and J genes are TRBV30 and TRBJ2-6, with a weak D call TRBD2 (6 bases). V lost 5 bases and J lost 0, with 11 bases in between. The CDR3 totals 15 residues. Germline values: CDR1 GTSNPN, CDR2 SVGIG (reference sequence). CDR3 sequence: CAWGTGLSGANVLTF. The DNA of the CDR3 is TGTGCCTGGGGGACGGGACTCTCTGGGGCCAACGTCCTGACTTTC.

This chain uses TRBV28 with TRBJ1-4; D remains unclear. The CDR3 length is 12 residues. The V and J ends lost 7 bases and 8 bases respectively, with 11 bases between them. Germline CDR1 reads MDHEN; CDR2 reads SYDVKM. Written as DNA, the CDR3 is TGTGCCAGCACTCGAGGGAGGGAAAAACTGTTTTTT. Translating it yields CASTRGREKLFF. The variable domain in full, completed from reference TRBV28 and TRBJ1-4, reads DVKVTQSSRYLVKRTGEKVFLECVQDMDHENMFWYRQDPGLGLRLIYFSYDVKMKEKGDIPEGYSVSREKKERFSLILESASTNQTSMYLCASTRGREKLFFGSGTQLSVL.

The CDR3 nucleotides are TGTGCCAGCAGTTCGACAGGGGAGGACCAAGAGACCCAGTACTTC. It translates to CASSSTGEDQETQYF. J is TRBJ2-5 and V is TRBV27, with 8 bases fitting TRBD1. Germline lookup yields CDR1 MNHEY and CDR2 SMNVEV (reference sequence). The junction had 4 bases not matched to a gene; V was cut back by 4 bases and J by 0 bases. This CDR3 region has 15 residues.

CDR3 in amino acids: CASSQAPDRVRGTEAFF. DNA for the CDR3: TGTGCCAGCAGCCAAGCACCGGACAGGGTACGGGGCACTGAAGCTTTCTTT. The rearrangement links TRBV14 to TRBJ1-1; 8 nucleotides align to TRBD1. With V trimmed by 1 base and J by 4 bases, 11 bases remained unmatched. The CDR3 has 17 amino acids. Germline CDR1 and CDR2: SGHDN and FVKESK.

This clone was counted a single time. This sequence joins TRBV5-4 and TRBJ2-7; TRBD2 aligns across 13 bases. Trimming cost V 0 bases and J 7 bases; bases outside gene matches: 4. Germline assignment: CDR1 SGHNT and CDR2 YYREEE (reference sequence). The CDR3 spans 15 residues. CDR3: CASSLGLAGGEEQYF. The CDR3 region has the DNA TGTGCCAGCAGCTTGGGACTAGCGGGGGGAGAGGAGCAGTACTTC. The full variable domain, completed using reference TRBV5-4 and TRBJ2-7, is ETGVTQSPTHLIKTRGQQVTLRCSSQSGHNTVSWYQQALGQGPQFIFQYYREEENGRGNFPPRFSGLQFPNYSSELNVNALELDDSALYLCASSLGLAGGEEQYFGPGTRLTVT.

The V and J genes are TRBV28 and TRBJ2-3, with D hard to call. Between the trimmed V and J ends, which lost 3 bases and 0 bases, there was a span of 7 bases. The CDR3 is 14 residues long. The germline gives CDR1 MDHEN, CDR2 SYDVKM. The CDR3 here is CASSFRWSTDTQYF. Here the CDR3 DNA reads TGTGCCAGCAGTTTCCGGTGGAGCACAGATACGCAGTATTTT.

The genes are TRBV5-1 and TRBJ2-2, with TRBD1 matching over 9 bases. This CDR3 has 15 residues. The V gene end was trimmed by 5 bases and the J gene end by 3 bases; junction bases not matched to a gene: 5. Germline loops: CDR1 SGHRS, CDR2 YFSETQ. The chain's CDR3 is CASSADRGHTGELFF. CDR3 nucleotide sequence: TGCGCCAGCAGTGCGGACAGGGGACACACCGGGGAGCTGTTTTTT.

V and J are TRBV5-1 and TRBJ2-3; TRBD2 matches 8 bases. The V gene end was trimmed by 3 bases and the J gene end by 0 bases; junction bases not matched to a gene: 6. In germline, CDR1 is SGHRS, CDR2 YFSETQ. The CDR3 runs 16 residues. The CDR3 protein is CASSSPGGRSTDTQYF. CDR3 nucleotide sequence: TGCGCCAGCAGCTCCCCGGGGGGGAGAAGCACAGATACGCAGTATTTT. The complete variable domain, with remaining parts taken from reference TRBV5-1 and TRBJ2-3, reads KAGVTQTPRYLIKTRGQQVTLSCSPISGHRSVSWYQQTPGQGLQFLFEYFSETQRNKGNFPGRFSGRQFSNSRSEMNVSTLELGDSALYLCASSSPGGRSTDTQYFGPGTRLTVL.

The gene calls are TRBV5-5 and TRBJ2-7; the match to TRBD2 covers 8 bases. Germline V gene data show CDR1 as SGHKS and CDR2 as YYEKEE (reference sequence). The CDR3 is 15 amino acids. J lost 5 bases, V lost 5 bases, and 12 bases had no gene match. The CDR3 coding sequence is TGTGCCAGCAGACCCACGACGGGAGGGAGGGACGAGCAGTACTTC. Translated: CASRPTTGGRDEQYF.

The chain recombines TRBV27 with TRBJ2-1, with D possibly being TRBD2 (7 bases). In germline, CDR1 is MNHEY, CDR2 SMNVEV (reference sequence). The CDR3 spans 16 residues. Trimming took 0 bases from V and 8 from J, leaving 17 bases between them. The CDR3 DNA follows: TGTGCCAGCAGTTTATCGTATGGACGGGGGGCATATGAGCAGTTCTTC. Encoded protein: CASSLSYGRGAYEQFF.

The chain uses TRBV5-1 and TRBJ2-2, with a possible D match to TRBD2 (5 bases). The CDR3 has 14 amino acids. Germline V gives CDR1 SGHRS, CDR2 YFSETQ. Trimming took off 4 bases at V and 6 bases at J, with 13 bases between the two ends. The CDR3: CASSRTWVAGELFF. CDR3 DNA sequence: TGCGCCAGCAGCCGGACTTGGGTTGCCGGGGAGCTGTTTTTT.

The chain employs TRBV6-1 and TRBJ2-3; 8 positions agree with TRBD2. Germline assignment: CDR1 MNHNS and CDR2 SASEGT. The V segment lost 5 bases and the J segment 4 bases; nucleotides outside the gene matches: 8. The CDR3 spans 15 residues. The CDR3 DNA reads TGTGCCAGCAGTTTTCGGACTAGCTCCTCAGATACGCAGTATTTT. It encodes CASSFRTSSSDTQYF.